These T cell receptor beta chains were read from a single sample in a study of OX40 agonist ivuxolimab in advanced cancers. Produced via immunoSEQ multiplex PCR; TCRdb's table is partial and in-frame only. The data contain roughly 29,000 clones, approximately 93% of them singletons. This specimen consisted of CD4+ or CD8+ T cells sorted from blood, obtained in a trial of the OX40 agonist ivuxolimab. The receptors come from an adult with an advanced solid tumor such as melanoma, head and neck, liver or kidney cancer. The CDR3 runs from the conserved cysteine through the conserved F or W.

15	TRBV19	CASSPVTGASYEQYF
16	TRBV15	CATSSLQDRGLDEQFF
14	TRBV5-6	CASSLDRAFYGYTF
14	TRBV11-2	CASSLDPSGNTIYF
15	TRBV7-8	CASSGQGKFLDEQFF
13	TRBV27	CASSLGVSQPQHF
15	TRBV7-3	CASSLTGGSNQPQHF
13	TRBV2	CASSEARGIEAFF
15	TRBV27	CASSLFGGVTDTQYF
16	TRBV15	CATSTISGRASHEQFF
14	TRBV5-4	CASSLETGTYEQYF
14	TRBV4-3	CASSLDRGNTEAFF
14	TRBV19	CASTAAGGNTEAFF